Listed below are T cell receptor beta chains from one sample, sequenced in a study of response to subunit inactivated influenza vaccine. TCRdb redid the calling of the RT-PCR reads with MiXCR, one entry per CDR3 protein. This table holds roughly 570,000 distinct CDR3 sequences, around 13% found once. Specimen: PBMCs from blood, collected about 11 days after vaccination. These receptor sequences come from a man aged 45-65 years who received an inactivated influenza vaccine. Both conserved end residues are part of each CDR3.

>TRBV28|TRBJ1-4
CASSLLRQGLITNEKLFF
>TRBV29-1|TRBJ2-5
CSVIGDQQETQYF
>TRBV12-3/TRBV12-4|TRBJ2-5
CASSPGTGFGETQYF
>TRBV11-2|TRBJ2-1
CASSPNVGQPSSYNEQFF
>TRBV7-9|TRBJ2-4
CASSFWQGNKNIQYF
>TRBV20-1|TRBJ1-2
CSASKGARGGYTF
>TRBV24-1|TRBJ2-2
CATSDPDRGIETGELFF
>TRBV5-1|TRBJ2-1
CASSSRGSYNEQFF
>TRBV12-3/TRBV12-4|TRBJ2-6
CASRDRGLRSGANVLTF
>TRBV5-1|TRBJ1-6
CASSLGSSGSPLHF